The 5 T cell receptor beta chains in this list originate from one sample, sequenced in a study of cytomegalovirus exposure and HLA in healthy donors. Primers for the PCR totalled 60 Vbeta and 13 Jbeta. Data came from immunoSEQ multiplex PCR; TCRdb stores just in-frame clones and leaves some out. The sample shows around 140,000 clones, and 0.9% to 1% sits with its ten largest clones. The sequenced material came from PBMCs. These receptor sequences come from a male donor in good health and CMV-seronegative.

The chain carries TRBV27 and TRBJ2-7, with D perhaps TRBD1 (7 bases). Trimming left V 4 bases short and J 3 bases short, with 10 bases between. This CDR3 is 13 amino acids long. Germline loops: CDR1 MNHEY, CDR2 SMNVEV (reference sequence). The CDR3 coding sequence is TGTGCCAGCAGTTACAGGGGAGGCTACGAGCAGTACTTC. Protein: CASSYRGGYEQYF.

The V gene is TRBV5-1, the J gene TRBJ2-7; 10 bases line up with TRBD2. The junction had 4 bases not matched to a gene; V was cut back by 4 bases and J by 3 bases. This CDR3 spans 14 amino acids. CDR1 is SGHRS, CDR2 YFSETQ, per germline. CDR3 amino acids: CASSVSSGSYEQYF. The CDR3 DNA follows: TGCGCCAGCAGCGTGTCTAGCGGGAGCTACGAGCAGTACTTC.

The chain has TRBV5-1 and TRBJ2-7; 8 bases map to TRBD1. This CDR3 region has 16 residues. Trimming at V came to 1 base and at J to 2 bases, leaving 8 bases not matched to a gene. Per the germline V gene, CDR1 is SGHRS and CDR2 is YFSETQ. CDR3 bases: TGCGCCAGCAGCTTGAATGCGCAGGGGGCTACCTACGAGCAGTACTTC. Encoded protein: CASSLNAQGATYEQYF.

This chain uses TRBV5-1 with TRBJ2-1; 8 nucleotides match TRBD2. The V gene end was trimmed by 0 bases and the J gene end by 2 bases; junction bases not matched to a gene: 7. CDR3 length: 17 amino acids. Germline lookup yields CDR1 SGHRS and CDR2 YFSETQ. In nucleotides, the CDR3 is TGCGCCAGCAGCTTGGGACTAGCGTCCTCCCCCTACAATGAGCAGTTCTTC. It translates to CASSLGLASSPYNEQFF.

The chain links TRBV6-1 to TRBJ2-7; D gene unclear. The V and J ends lost 9 bases and 6 bases respectively, with 15 bases between them. Germline-derived CDR1 and CDR2 are MNHNS and SASEGT. CDR3 length: 12 residues. The CDR3 coding sequence is TGTGCCAGTGACTTTTTGCCTGGCGAGCAGTACTTC. This encodes CASDFLPGEQYF.